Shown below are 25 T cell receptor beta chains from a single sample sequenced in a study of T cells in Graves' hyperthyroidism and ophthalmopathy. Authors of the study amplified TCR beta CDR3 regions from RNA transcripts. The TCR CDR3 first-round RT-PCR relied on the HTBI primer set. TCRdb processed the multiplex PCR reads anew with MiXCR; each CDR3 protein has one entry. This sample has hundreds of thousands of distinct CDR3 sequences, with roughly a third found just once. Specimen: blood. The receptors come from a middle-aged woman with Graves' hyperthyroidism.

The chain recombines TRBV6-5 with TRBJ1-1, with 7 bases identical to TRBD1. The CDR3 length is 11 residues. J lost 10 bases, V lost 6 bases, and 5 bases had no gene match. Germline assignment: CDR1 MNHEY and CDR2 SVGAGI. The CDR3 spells CASRSRGGAFF. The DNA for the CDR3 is TGTGCCAGCAGAAGCAGGGGGGGAGCTTTCTTT.

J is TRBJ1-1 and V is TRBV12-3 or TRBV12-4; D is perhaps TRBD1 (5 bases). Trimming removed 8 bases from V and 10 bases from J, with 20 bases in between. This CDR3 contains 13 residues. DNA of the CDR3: TGTGCCAGCGGTAGACAGTTCATCAGTCGAGCTTTCTTT. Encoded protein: CASGRQFISRAFF.

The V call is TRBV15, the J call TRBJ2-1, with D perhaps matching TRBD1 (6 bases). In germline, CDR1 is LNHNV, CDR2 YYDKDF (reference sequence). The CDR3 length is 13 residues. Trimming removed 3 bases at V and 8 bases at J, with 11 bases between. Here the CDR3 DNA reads TGTGCCACCAGCAGCAGGGGTTGGGATGAGCAGTTCTTC. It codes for CATSSRGWDEQFF.

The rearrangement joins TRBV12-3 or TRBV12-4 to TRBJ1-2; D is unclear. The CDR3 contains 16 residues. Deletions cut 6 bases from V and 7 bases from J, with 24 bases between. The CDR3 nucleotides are TGTGCCAGCAGCCATAAGGACCGACACCGGGGAGGTGGCTACACCTTC. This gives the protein CASSHKDRHRGGGYTF.

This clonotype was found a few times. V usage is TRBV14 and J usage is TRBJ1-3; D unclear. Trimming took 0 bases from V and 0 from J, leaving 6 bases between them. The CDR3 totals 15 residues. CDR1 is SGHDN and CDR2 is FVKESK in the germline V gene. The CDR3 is CASSQEVFSGNTIYF. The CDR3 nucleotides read TGTGCCAGCAGCCAAGAAGTGTTCTCTGGAAACACCATATATTTT.

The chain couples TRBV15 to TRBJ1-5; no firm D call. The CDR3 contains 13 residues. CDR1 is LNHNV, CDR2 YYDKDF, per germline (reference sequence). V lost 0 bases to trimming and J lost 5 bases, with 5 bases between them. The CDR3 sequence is CATSRDAHQPQHF. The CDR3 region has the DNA TGTGCCACCAGCAGAGATGCCCATCAGCCCCAGCATTTT.

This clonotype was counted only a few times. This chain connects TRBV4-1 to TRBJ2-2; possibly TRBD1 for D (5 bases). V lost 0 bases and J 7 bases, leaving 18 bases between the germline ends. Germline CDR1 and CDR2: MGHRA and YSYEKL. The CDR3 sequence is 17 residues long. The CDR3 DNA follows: TGCGCCAGCAGCCAAGAGGGGTCGGCAGGGTGGGTCGGGGAGCTGTTTTTT. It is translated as CASSQEGSAGWVGELFF.

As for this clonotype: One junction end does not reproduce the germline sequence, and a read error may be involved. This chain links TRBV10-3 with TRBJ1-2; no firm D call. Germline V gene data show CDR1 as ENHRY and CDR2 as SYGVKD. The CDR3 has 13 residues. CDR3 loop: CASSYSAGLGYTF. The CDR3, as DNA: TGTGCCAGCAGTTACTCAGCGGGCCTTGGCTACACCTTC.

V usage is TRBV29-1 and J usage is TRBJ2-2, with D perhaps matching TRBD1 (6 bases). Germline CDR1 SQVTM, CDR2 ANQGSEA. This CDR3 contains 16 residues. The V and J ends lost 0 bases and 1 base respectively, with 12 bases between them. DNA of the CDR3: TGCAGCGTTGAAGAACCATGGGGGCAGAACACCGGGGAGCTGTTTTTT. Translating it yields CSVEEPWGQNTGELFF.

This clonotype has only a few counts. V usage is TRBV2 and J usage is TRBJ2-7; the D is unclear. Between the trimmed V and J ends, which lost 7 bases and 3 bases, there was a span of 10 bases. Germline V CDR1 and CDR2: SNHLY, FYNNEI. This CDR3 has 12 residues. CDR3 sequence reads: CASITMGYEQYF. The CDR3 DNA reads TGTGCCAGCATAACGATGGGCTACGAGCAGTACTTC. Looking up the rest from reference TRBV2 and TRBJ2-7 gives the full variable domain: EPEVTQTPSHQVTQMGQEVILRCVPISNHLYFYWYRQILGQKVEFLVSFYNNEISEKSEIFDDQFSVERPDGSNFTLKIRSTKLEDSAMYFCASITMGYEQYFGPGTRLTVT.

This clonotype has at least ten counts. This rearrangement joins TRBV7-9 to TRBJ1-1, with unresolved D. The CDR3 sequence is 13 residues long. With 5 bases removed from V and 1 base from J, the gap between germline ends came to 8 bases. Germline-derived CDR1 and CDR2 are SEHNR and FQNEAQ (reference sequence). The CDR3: CASSPTANTEAFF. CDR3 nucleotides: TGTGCCAGCAGCCCGACTGCGAACACTGAAGCTTTCTTT.

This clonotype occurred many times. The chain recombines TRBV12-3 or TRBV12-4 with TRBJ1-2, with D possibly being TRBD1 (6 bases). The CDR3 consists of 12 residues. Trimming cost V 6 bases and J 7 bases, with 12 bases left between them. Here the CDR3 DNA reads TGTGCCAGCAGCTACCAACAGGGTGGCTACACCTTC. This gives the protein CASSYQQGGYTF.

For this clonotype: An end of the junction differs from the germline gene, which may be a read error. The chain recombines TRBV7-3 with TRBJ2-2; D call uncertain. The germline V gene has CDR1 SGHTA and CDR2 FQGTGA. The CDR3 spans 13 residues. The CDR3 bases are TGTGTCAGCAGCTTAACAAGCACCGGGGAGCTGTTTTTT. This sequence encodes CVSSLTSTGELFF.

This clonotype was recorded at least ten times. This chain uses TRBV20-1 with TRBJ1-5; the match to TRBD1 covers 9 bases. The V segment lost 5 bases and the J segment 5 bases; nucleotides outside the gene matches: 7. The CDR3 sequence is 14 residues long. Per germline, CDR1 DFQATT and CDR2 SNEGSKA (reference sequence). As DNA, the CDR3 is TGCAGTGCTTGGACAGGGGAAGGGGATCAGCCCCAGCATTTT. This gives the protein CSAWTGEGDQPQHF.

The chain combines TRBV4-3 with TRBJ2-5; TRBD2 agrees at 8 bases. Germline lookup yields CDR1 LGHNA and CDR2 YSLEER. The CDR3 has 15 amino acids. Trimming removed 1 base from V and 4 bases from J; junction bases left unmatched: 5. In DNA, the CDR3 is TGCGCCAGCAGCCAAGGGTCCAGCGGGGGAGAGACCCAGTACTTC. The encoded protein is CASSQGSSGGETQYF.

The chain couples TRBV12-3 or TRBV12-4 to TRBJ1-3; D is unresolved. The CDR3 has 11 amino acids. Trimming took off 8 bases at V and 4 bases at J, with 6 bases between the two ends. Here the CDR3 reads CASVRGNTIYF. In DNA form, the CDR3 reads TGTGCCAGCGTGAGGGGAAACACCATATATTTT.

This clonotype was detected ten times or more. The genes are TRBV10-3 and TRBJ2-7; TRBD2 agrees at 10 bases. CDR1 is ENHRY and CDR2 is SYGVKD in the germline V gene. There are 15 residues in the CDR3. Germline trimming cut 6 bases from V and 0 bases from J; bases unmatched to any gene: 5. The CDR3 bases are TGTGCCATCAGCCAAACTAGCGGGGCCTCCTACGAGCAGTACTTC. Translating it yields CAISQTSGASYEQYF.

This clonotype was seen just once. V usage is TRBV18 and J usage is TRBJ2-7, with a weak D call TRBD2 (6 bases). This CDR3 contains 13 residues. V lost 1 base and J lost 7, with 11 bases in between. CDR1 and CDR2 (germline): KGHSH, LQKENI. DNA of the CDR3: TGTGCCAGCTCACCACGGGGTGGACTAGAGCAGTACTTC. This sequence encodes CASSPRGGLEQYF.

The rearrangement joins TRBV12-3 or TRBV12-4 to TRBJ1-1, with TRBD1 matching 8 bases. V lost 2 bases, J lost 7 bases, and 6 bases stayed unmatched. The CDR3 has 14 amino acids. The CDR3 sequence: CASSLSGQGGEAFF. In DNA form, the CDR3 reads TGTGCCAGCAGTTTATCCGGACAGGGTGGTGAAGCTTTCTTT.

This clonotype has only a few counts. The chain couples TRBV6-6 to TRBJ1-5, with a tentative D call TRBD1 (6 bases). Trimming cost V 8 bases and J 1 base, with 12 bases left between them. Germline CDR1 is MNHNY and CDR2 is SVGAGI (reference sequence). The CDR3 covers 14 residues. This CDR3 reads CASLGGQSNQPQHF. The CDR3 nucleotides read TGTGCCAGCTTGGGGGGGCAAAGCAATCAGCCCCAGCATTTT.

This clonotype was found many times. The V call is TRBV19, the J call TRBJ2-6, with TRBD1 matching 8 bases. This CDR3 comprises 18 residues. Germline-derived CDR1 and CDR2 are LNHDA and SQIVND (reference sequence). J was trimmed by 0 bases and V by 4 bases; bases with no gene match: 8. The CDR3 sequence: CASSTGTGLSSGANVLTF. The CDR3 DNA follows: TGTGCCAGTAGTACCGGGACAGGTCTTTCCTCTGGGGCCAACGTCCTGACTTTC.

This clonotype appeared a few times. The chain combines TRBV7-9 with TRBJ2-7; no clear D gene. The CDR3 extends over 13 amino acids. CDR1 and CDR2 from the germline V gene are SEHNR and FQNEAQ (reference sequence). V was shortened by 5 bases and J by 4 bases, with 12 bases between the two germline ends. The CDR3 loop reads CASSRRSPYEQYF. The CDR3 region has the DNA TGTGCCAGCAGCCGAAGATCCCCGTACGAGCAGTACTTC.

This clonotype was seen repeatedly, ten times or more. As DNA, the CDR3 is TGTGCCAGCAGCTTAACAGGGGGCGATGGCTACACCTTC. Translating gives CASSLTGGDGYTF. The chain links TRBV7-3 to TRBJ1-2; 7 positions agree with TRBD1. CDR3 length equals 13 residues. Trimming took 0 bases from V and 6 from J; bases not matched to a gene: 1. In germline, CDR1 is SGHTA, CDR2 FQGTGA.

DNA of the CDR3: TGTGCCACCAGCGGAGGGAACCGGGACAGGGGGCCAAGCTACACCTTC. This codes for CATSGGNRDRGPSYTF. This chain uses TRBV15 with TRBJ1-2; TRBD1 matches at 12 bases. Germline V lookup: CDR1 LNHNV, CDR2 YYDKDF (reference sequence). This CDR3 spans 16 amino acids. Trimming at V came to 5 bases and at J to 9 bases, leaving 13 bases not matched to a gene.

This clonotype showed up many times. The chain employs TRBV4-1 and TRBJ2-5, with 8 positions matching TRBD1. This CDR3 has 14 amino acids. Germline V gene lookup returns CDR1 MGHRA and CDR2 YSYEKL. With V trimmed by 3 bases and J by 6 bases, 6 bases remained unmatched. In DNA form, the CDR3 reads TGCGCCAGCAGCCAGGCGGACAGGGCGAAGACCCAGTACTTC. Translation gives CASSQADRAKTQYF.